The 14 T cell receptor beta chains listed next were all sequenced from one sample in a study of cytomegalovirus exposure and HLA in healthy donors. Use of 60 Vbeta and 13 Jbeta primers characterized the PCR. Using immunoSEQ multiplex PCR, the repertoire was profiled, and TCRdb retains in-frame clones only, with some absent. The table shows around 140,000 clones, with about 80% occurring only once. The specimen was PBMCs. Every receptor here comes from a man aged 35 to 55 in good health and CMV-seronegative.

The chain links TRBV25-1 to TRBJ1-2; 10 bases align to TRBD1. V was clipped by 6 bases and J by 3 bases; unmatched bases: 7. The CDR3 extends over 15 amino acids. The V gene's germline CDR1 is MGHDK and CDR2 SYGVNS. The CDR3 here is CASSPTGGLYYGYTF. In nucleotides, the CDR3 is TGTGCCAGCAGCCCGACAGGGGGCTTATACTATGGCTACACCTTC.

CDR3 coding DNA: TGTGCCAGCAGTGCCCCGACTAGCGGGGGGGTCAATGAGCAGTTCTTC. Translating it yields CASSAPTSGGVNEQFF. The chain combines TRBV6-1 with TRBJ2-1; 14 nucleotides agree with TRBD2. Germline V gene lookup returns CDR1 MNHNS and CDR2 SASEGT. V dropped 4 bases and J dropped 6; count of bases not matched to a gene: 5. This CDR3 is built from 16 residues.

A single count supports this clone. The chain combines TRBV7-9 with TRBJ1-2; tentative D call: TRBD1 (5 bases). Germline values: CDR1 SEHNR, CDR2 FQNEAQ (reference sequence). This CDR3 is built from 14 residues. V lost 1 base and J 8 bases, leaving 14 bases between the germline ends. In nucleotides, the CDR3 is TGTGCCAGCAGCTTAGTAACAGGCCCTAACGGCTACACCTTC. Protein: CASSLVTGPNGYTF.

V is TRBV6-1 and J is TRBJ1-3; maybe TRBD1 (6 bases). CDR1 and CDR2 (germline): MNHNS, SASEGT. The CDR3 covers 16 residues. V was trimmed by 0 bases and J by 0 bases, leaving 9 bases between them. The CDR3 region is CASSEALGGSGNTIYF. The CDR3 region has the DNA TGTGCCAGCAGTGAAGCGCTAGGGGGCTCTGGAAACACCATATATTTT.

The rearrangement joins TRBV30 to TRBJ2-3; D ambiguous. The CDR3 covers 14 residues. CDR1 and CDR2 from the germline V gene are GTSNPN and SVGIG (reference sequence). V was clipped by 3 bases and J by 4 bases, with 14 bases between them. CDR3 protein: CAWSAPWAADTQYF. CDR3 nucleotides: TGTGCCTGGAGCGCCCCCTGGGCCGCAGATACGCAGTATTTT.

The gene calls are TRBV18 and TRBJ2-2; 9 positions match TRBD1. Germline lookup yields CDR1 KGHSH and CDR2 LQKENI. V gave up 1 base and J gave up 4 bases; unmatched junction bases: 13. The CDR3 spans 19 residues. The CDR3 region is CASSPLPGQGLIGTGELFF. CDR3 DNA sequence: TGTGCCAGCTCACCACTCCCGGGACAGGGTTTGATTGGCACCGGGGAGCTGTTTTTT.

This chain joins TRBV9 and TRBJ1-1, with D perhaps matching TRBD1 (5 bases). V lost 4 bases, J lost 5 bases, and 15 bases lay in between. Germline CDR1 SGDLS, CDR2 YYNGEE. This CDR3 is built from 14 residues. The CDR3: CASSPEVGGTEAFF. The CDR3 coding sequence is TGTGCCAGCAGCCCAGAGGTGGGGGGTACTGAAGCTTTCTTT.

This CDR3 is CATSRGAGAKNTF. The CDR3 DNA reads as TGTGCCACCAGCAGAGGGGCAGGGGCGAAAAACACCTTC. The chain joins TRBV15 to TRBJ1-2; possibly TRBD1 for D (6 bases). The germline V and J ends were trimmed by 1 base and 12 bases, with 15 bases remaining between them. The CDR3 spans 13 residues. Per the germline V gene, CDR1 is LNHNV and CDR2 is YYDKDF (reference sequence). Using reference TRBV15 and TRBJ1-2 for the parts outside the CDR3, the full variable domain is DAMVIQNPRYQVTQFGKPVTLSCSQTLNHNVMYWYQQKSSQAPKLLFHYYDKDFNNEADTPDNFQSRRPNTSFCFLDIRSPGLGDTAMYLCATSRGAGAKNTFGSGTRLTVV.

This clone appeared a single time. CDR3 coding DNA: TGTGCCAGCAGCACCTTGGAGGGCAGTAAAGCTTTCTTT. Translating it yields CASSTLEGSKAFF. V is TRBV7-6 and J is TRBJ1-1; no clear D. V lost 5 bases, J lost 9 bases, and 16 bases lay in between. Germline CDR1 is SGHVS and CDR2 is FNYEAQ. This CDR3 spans 13 amino acids.

The J gene is TRBJ2-2, the V gene TRBV12-5; D possibly corresponds to TRBD1 (6 bases). CDR3 length equals 14 residues. V was shortened by 1 base and J by 6 bases, with 9 bases between the two germline ends. Germline CDR1 is LGHNT and CDR2 is FRNRAP. The CDR3 DNA is TGTGCTAGTGGTTTGGGACACAGGGCCGGGGAGCTGTTTTTT. This gives the protein CASGLGHRAGELFF.

This clone has a single count. The chain links TRBV19 to TRBJ1-4, with 7 bases fitting TRBD1. Unmatched junction bases numbered 8, after V lost 6 bases and J lost 4 bases. This CDR3 is 15 amino acids long. Germline V gives CDR1 LNHDA, CDR2 SQIVND (reference sequence). CDR3 amino acids: CASRDQDRYNEKLFF. DNA of the CDR3: TGTGCCAGTAGGGACCAGGACAGGTATAATGAAAAACTGTTTTTT.

The gene calls are TRBV18 and TRBJ1-5; 11 bases are a match to TRBD1. The V gene end was trimmed by 4 bases and the J gene end by 6 bases; junction bases not matched to a gene: 17. Germline V lookup: CDR1 KGHSH, CDR2 LQKENI. The CDR3 is 19 residues long. CDR3 DNA: TGTGCCAGCTCACGTACTCCGGGACAGGGGGGATTGGAAGGTCAGCCCCAGCATTTT. This sequence encodes CASSRTPGQGGLEGQPQHF.

This chain uses TRBV30 with TRBJ1-5; 8 bases match TRBD1. The germline V gene encodes CDR1 GTSNPN and CDR2 SVGIG (reference sequence). This CDR3 has 13 amino acids. Germline trimming cut 8 bases from V and 6 bases from J; bases unmatched to any gene: 9. The CDR3 DNA follows: TGTGCCACCTCGACAGGGGACGGTCAGCCCCAGCATTTT. As protein: CATSTGDGQPQHF.

In this sample, this clone turned up once. The chain couples TRBV28 to TRBJ2-1, with 7 bases aligning to TRBD2. Germline V lookup: CDR1 MDHEN, CDR2 SYDVKM. The junction had 6 bases not matched to a gene; V was cut back by 5 bases and J by 2 bases. The CDR3 spans 15 residues. As DNA, the CDR3 is TGTGCCAGCAGTAACCGGGGGGTTGCCTACAATGAGCAGTTCTTC. This codes for CASSNRGVAYNEQFF.